This TCR beta chain was obtained from a study of Ad26.COV2.S vaccination and SARS-CoV-2 variants. Study-wide context: Intramuscular Ad26.COV2.S doses were given once or twice, 56 days apart.

Measured with immunoSEQ multiplex PCR; TCRdb has only the in-frame clones, and not every one. The data show 350,000 to 550,000 clones, roughly nine tenths seen once. The CDR3 runs 13 residues. The germline V gene has CDR1 LGHNA and CDR2 YSLEER. Trimming shortened V by 2 bases and J by 3 bases, and 8 bases separated the two germline ends. Treatment denoted: roughly 19 received Ad26.COV2.S at low or high dose, single or two shots; several received placebo; per-sample allocation not given. Day 63 after the first vaccine or placebo injection was the time point for sampling. The genes are TRBV4-3 and TRBJ2-7; D call uncertain. The TCR originated in a person between 18 and 65 years old who received the Ad26.COV2.S COVID-19 vaccine or a placebo. Sequenced material: peripheral blood, taken in a trial of Ad26.COV2.S vaccine versus placebo. The DNA for the CDR3 is TGCGCCAGCAGCCAAATTTACGGCTACGAGCAGTACTTC. It is translated as CASSQIYGYEQYF.